These 22 T cell receptor beta chains were all obtained from the same sample, sequenced in a study of CD8+ T cells in alopecia areata. The treatment here: oral pan-JAK inhibitor, 5-10 mg twice daily. Sequencing relied on a cDNA template that was reverse transcribed from extracted RNA. The method was immunoSEQ multiplex PCR; TCRdb's version includes in-frame clones alone and lacks a portion of them. Here the sample spans approximately 280,000 clones, about 62% being singletons. Source: CD4+ T cells sorted from blood, taken at week 24, from a patient treated with tofacitinib. The receptors here all came from a human donor with alopecia areata.

The chain carries TRBV4-1 and TRBJ2-7, with TRBD1 matching 11 bases. With 6 bases clipped from V and 4 bases from J, the junction kept 8 bases outside the gene matches. Germline CDR1 and CDR2: MGHRA and YSYEKL. The CDR3 has 15 residues. This CDR3 reads CASRQPGQGAYEQYF. As DNA, the CDR3 is TGCGCCAGCAGGCAACCCGGACAGGGGGCTTACGAGCAGTACTTC.

The chain is built from TRBV27 and TRBJ2-7, with TRBD1 as a possible D gene (6 bases). CDR3 length equals 11 residues. Germline V gene data show CDR1 as MNHEY and CDR2 as SMNVEV (reference sequence). V was pared by 7 bases and J by 3 bases, with 7 bases between. Here the CDR3 reads CASKGVYEQYF. CDR3 DNA: TGTGCCAGCAAGGGGGTCTACGAGCAGTACTTC.

The V and J genes are TRBV27 and TRBJ1-5, with D unresolved. The germline CDR1 and CDR2 sequences are MNHEY and SMNVEV (reference sequence). V dropped 2 bases and J dropped 5 bases, with 7 bases sitting between them. The CDR3 is 13 residues long. CDR3 sequence: CASSLRRDQPQHF. As DNA, the CDR3 is TGTGCCAGCAGTTTAAGACGGGATCAGCCCCAGCATTTT.

This clone was found a few times. This chain joins TRBV7-9 and TRBJ2-6, with D possibly matching TRBD2 (5 bases). In germline, CDR1 is SEHNR, CDR2 FQNEAQ (reference sequence). V was shortened by 10 bases and J by 1 base, with 8 bases between the two germline ends. This CDR3 is built from 13 residues. The chain's CDR3 is CATTGSGANVLTF. The CDR3 DNA reads as TGTGCCACGACGGGGTCTGGGGCCAACGTCCTGACTTTC.

V and J are TRBV25-1 and TRBJ2-5; tentatively, D is TRBD1 or TRBD2 (6 bases each). The CDR3 length is 13 residues. V dropped 4 bases and J dropped 5 bases, with 11 bases sitting between them. In germline, CDR1 is MGHDK, CDR2 SYGVNS. CDR3 sequence reads: CASSGGARETQYF. CDR3 nucleotide sequence: TGTGCCAGCAGTGGGGGGGCTCGGGAGACCCAGTACTTC.

V gene TRBV30 combines with J gene TRBJ1-2, with D unclear. Germline CDR1 GTSNPN, CDR2 SVGIG (reference sequence). V lost 8 bases and J 8 bases, leaving 21 bases between the germline ends. The length of the CDR3 is 13 residues. This CDR3 reads CALRPGPQAGYTF. DNA of the CDR3: TGTGCCCTTCGTCCTGGCCCTCAAGCGGGCTACACCTTC.

The chain is built from TRBV30 and TRBJ1-2; D remains unclear. V lost 0 bases and J 5 bases, leaving 7 bases between the germline ends. The germline gives CDR1 GTSNPN, CDR2 SVGIG (reference sequence). The CDR3 runs 12 residues. The CDR3 region has the DNA TGTGCCTGGAGTGTTAAGAGTTATGGCTACACCTTC. It yields the protein CAWSVKSYGYTF.

The rearrangement joins TRBV25-1 to TRBJ1-1; D gene ambiguous. The germline V gene has CDR1 MGHDK and CDR2 SYGVNS. There are 15 residues in the CDR3. V was cut by 0 bases and J by 0 bases, with 8 bases left in between. The CDR3 spells CASSEYAGMNTEAFF. In DNA, the CDR3 is TGTGCCAGCAGTGAATACGCAGGTATGAACACTGAAGCTTTCTTT.

The table lists this clone with a few counts. The chain recombines TRBV23-1 with TRBJ2-7; 11 bases match TRBD1. TRBV23-1 is labeled an ORF, and its function is uncertain. The V gene end was trimmed by 8 bases and the J gene end by 7 bases; junction bases not matched to a gene: 10. The CDR3 has 14 amino acids. The CDR3 region has the DNA TGCGCCAGCTTCATGGGACAGGGGGTCGGGGAGCAGTACTTC. Its protein is CASFMGQGVGEQYF.

In this sample, this clone turned up a few times. The rearrangement links TRBV28 to TRBJ1-1; D remains ambiguous. V was shortened by 5 bases and J by 1 base, with 8 bases between the two germline ends. This CDR3 spans 13 amino acids. Per the germline V gene, CDR1 is MDHEN and CDR2 is SYDVKM. In nucleotides, the CDR3 is TGTGCCAGCAGTCCCAGGCCGAACACTGAAGCTTTCTTT. Encoded protein: CASSPRPNTEAFF.

V and J are TRBV29-1 and TRBJ2-1; maybe TRBD2 (5 bases). CDR3 length: 11 residues. Trimming removed 4 bases at V and 8 bases at J, with 9 bases between. Germline V gives CDR1 SQVTM, CDR2 ANQGSEA. CDR3 sequence reads: CSVAGIYEQFF. The CDR3 DNA follows: TGCAGCGTTGCCGGGATCTATGAGCAGTTCTTC.

The J gene is TRBJ1-2, the V gene TRBV6-5; perhaps TRBD1 as D (5 bases). Germline V lookup: CDR1 MNHEY, CDR2 SVGAGI. This CDR3 region has 12 residues. Trimming took off 6 bases at V and 8 bases at J, with 13 bases between the two ends. The CDR3 spells CASSRSGQGYTF. The CDR3 DNA sequence: TGTGCCAGCAGCCGATCGGGGCAAGGCTACACCTTC.

This clone appeared a few times. This chain's CDR3 is CAWMEGNTGELFF. The CDR3 nucleotides read TGTGCCTGGATGGAGGGGAACACCGGGGAGCTGTTTTTT. The chain links TRBV30 to TRBJ2-2; weak D call: TRBD2 (6 bases). Per the germline V gene, CDR1 is GTSNPN and CDR2 is SVGIG (reference sequence). The CDR3 runs to 13 residues. V lost 4 bases, J lost 1 base, and 7 bases lay in between.

This clone was recorded a few times. The DNA is omitted, as the CDR3 cannot be located on it reliably, and the CDR3 follows TCRdb's listing. The chain has TRBV19 and TRBJ1-4. The CDR3 is 17 amino acids in total, end residues counted. The germline gives CDR1 LNHDA, CDR2 SQIVND (reference sequence). The CDR3 spells CASTSGPSEPTNEKLFF.

The V call is TRBV7-6, the J call TRBJ2-7, with 11 bases that match TRBD1. This CDR3 has 16 residues. CDR1 and CDR2 (germline): SGHVS, FNYEAQ. After removal of 5 bases from V and 7 bases from J, the junction contained 13 bases not matched to a gene. CDR3 bases: TGTGCCAGCAGCCCCCAGAATGGACAGGGGGCGCGGGAGCAGTACTTC. Translating gives CASSPQNGQGAREQYF.

The V call is TRBV19, the J call TRBJ2-6, with D perhaps matching TRBD1 (6 bases). With 7 bases removed from V and 0 bases from J, the gap between germline ends came to 13 bases. This CDR3 has 16 amino acids. Germline V CDR1 and CDR2: LNHDA, SQIVND (reference sequence). The CDR3 loop reads CASTSQGPSGANVLTF. The CDR3 DNA sequence: TGTGCCAGTACCTCACAGGGTCCCTCTGGGGCCAACGTCCTGACTTTC.

This chain uses TRBV9 with TRBJ2-7; D gene uncertain. CDR1 and CDR2 from the germline V gene are SGDLS and YYNGEE. CDR3 size: 14 residues. With 0 bases removed from V and 1 base from J, the gap between germline ends came to 8 bases. The CDR3 loop reads CASSVDGWSYEQYF. CDR3 bases: TGTGCCAGCAGCGTAGACGGGTGGTCCTACGAGCAGTACTTC.

The CDR3 DNA reads TGTGCCAGCAGTTACGGGGCAGGGGATAGGAATGGCTACACCTTC. The encoded protein is CASSYGAGDRNGYTF. This chain uses TRBV6-5 with TRBJ1-2; tentatively, D is TRBD1 (6 bases). V gave up 2 bases and J gave up 6 bases, with 16 bases separating them. Germline V gene lookup returns CDR1 MNHEY and CDR2 SVGAGI. CDR3 size: 15 residues.

J is TRBJ2-5 and V is TRBV5-1; D assignment may be TRBD1 or TRBD2 (5 bases each). This CDR3 has 15 amino acids. With 4 bases removed from V and 2 bases from J, the gap between germline ends came to 15 bases. Germline V CDR1 and CDR2: SGHRS, YFSETQ. CDR3 in DNA: TGCGCCAGCAGCCAAACTTCAGGGAGACAAGAGACCCAGTACTTC. This sequence encodes CASSQTSGRQETQYF.

This clone turned up a few times. The chain combines TRBV7-8 with TRBJ1-4; TRBD1 matches at 9 bases. The J segment lost 6 bases and the V segment lost 5 bases, leaving 4 bases of the junction unmatched. The CDR3 spans 14 residues. Germline-derived CDR1 and CDR2 are SGHVS and FQNEAQ. CDR3 nucleotides: TGTGCCAGCAGCCGCAGGACAGGGGATGAAAAACTGTTTTTT. This translates into CASSRRTGDEKLFF.

This clone was counted between two and nine times. The CDR3 loop reads CASSFRGQSEAFF. CDR3 nucleotide sequence: TGTGCCAGCAGCTTCAGGGGGCAGAGTGAAGCTTTCTTT. The V and J genes are TRBV7-9 and TRBJ1-1, with 8 bases identical to TRBD1. The CDR3 sequence is 13 residues long. Germline lookup yields CDR1 SEHNR and CDR2 FQNEAQ (reference sequence). With 3 bases clipped from V and 7 bases from J, the junction kept 4 bases outside the gene matches.

In this sample, this clone turned up once. This rearrangement joins TRBV6-5 to TRBJ2-5, with TRBD2 identical over 9 bases. V shed 0 bases and J 2 bases; nucleotides not matched to a gene: 4. This CDR3 contains 16 residues. Germline lookup yields CDR1 MNHEY and CDR2 SVGAGI. The CDR3 is CASSYSATSGQETQYF. CDR3 in DNA: TGTGCCAGCAGTTACTCCGCGACTAGCGGTCAAGAGACCCAGTACTTC.